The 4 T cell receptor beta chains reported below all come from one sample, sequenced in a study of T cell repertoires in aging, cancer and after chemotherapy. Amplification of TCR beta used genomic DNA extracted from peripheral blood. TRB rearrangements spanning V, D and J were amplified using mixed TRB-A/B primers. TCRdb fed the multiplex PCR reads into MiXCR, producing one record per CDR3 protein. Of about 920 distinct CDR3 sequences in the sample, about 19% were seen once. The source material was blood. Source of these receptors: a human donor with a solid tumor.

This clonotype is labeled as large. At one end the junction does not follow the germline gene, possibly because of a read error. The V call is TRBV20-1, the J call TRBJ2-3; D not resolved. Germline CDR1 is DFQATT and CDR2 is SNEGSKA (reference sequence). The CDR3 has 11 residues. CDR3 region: CSARDRNTQYF. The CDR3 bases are TGCAGTGCCAGAGACCGGAATACGCAGTATTTT.

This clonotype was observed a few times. The CDR3 DNA reads TGTGCCAGCAGTTTATCGACGGGTCGTGAGCAGTTCTTC. Protein: CASSLSTGREQFF. The chain is built from TRBV27 and TRBJ2-1; no firm D call. The V gene's germline CDR1 is MNHEY and CDR2 SMNVEV (reference sequence). V lost 0 bases to trimming and J lost 9 bases, with 9 bases between them. This CDR3 has 13 residues.

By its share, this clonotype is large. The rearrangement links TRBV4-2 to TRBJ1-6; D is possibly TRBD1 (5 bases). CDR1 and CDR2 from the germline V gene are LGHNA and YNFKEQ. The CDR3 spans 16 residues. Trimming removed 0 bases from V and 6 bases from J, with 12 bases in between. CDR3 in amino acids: CASSQDSGRFNSPLHF. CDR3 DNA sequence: TGTGCCAGCAGCCAAGACTCAGGGAGGTTTAATTCACCCCTCCACTTT.

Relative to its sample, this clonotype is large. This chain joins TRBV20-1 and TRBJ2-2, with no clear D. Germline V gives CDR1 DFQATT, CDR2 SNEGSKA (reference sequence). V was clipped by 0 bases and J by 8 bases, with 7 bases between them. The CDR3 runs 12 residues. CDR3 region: CSAREGVGELFF. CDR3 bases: TGCAGTGCTAGAGAGGGTGTGGGGGAGCTGTTTTTT.